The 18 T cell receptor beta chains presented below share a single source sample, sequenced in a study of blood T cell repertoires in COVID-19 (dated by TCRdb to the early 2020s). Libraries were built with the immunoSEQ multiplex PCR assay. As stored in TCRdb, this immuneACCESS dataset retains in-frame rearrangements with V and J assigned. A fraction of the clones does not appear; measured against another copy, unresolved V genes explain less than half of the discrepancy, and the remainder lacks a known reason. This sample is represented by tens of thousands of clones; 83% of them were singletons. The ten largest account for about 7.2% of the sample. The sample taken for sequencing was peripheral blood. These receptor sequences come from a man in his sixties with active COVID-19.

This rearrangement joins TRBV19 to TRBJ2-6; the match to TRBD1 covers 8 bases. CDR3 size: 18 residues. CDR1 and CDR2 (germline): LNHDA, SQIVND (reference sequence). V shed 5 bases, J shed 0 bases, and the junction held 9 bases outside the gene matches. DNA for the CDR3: TGTGCCAGTAGTCTGGCAGGGGGCTTCGTCTCTGGGGCCAACGTCCTGACTTTC. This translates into CASSLAGGFVSGANVLTF.

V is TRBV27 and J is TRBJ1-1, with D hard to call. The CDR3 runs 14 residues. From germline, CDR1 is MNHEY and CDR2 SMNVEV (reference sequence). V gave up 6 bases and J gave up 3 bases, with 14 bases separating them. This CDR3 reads CASSHLEGYTEAFF. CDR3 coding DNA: TGTGCCAGCAGCCACCTGGAGGGCTACACTGAAGCTTTCTTT.

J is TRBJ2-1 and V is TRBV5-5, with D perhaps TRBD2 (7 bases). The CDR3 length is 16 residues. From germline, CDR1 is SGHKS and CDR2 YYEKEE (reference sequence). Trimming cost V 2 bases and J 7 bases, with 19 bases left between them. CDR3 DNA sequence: TGTGCCAGCAGCTTTATGGGCGGGAGCCAGGGGAATGAGCAGTTCTTC. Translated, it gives CASSFMGGSQGNEQFF.

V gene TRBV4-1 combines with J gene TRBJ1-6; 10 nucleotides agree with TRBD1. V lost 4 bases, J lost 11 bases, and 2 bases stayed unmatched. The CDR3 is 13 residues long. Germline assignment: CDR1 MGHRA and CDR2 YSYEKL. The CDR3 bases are TGCGCCAGCAGCCTAGGACAGGGGGCACCCCTCCACTTT. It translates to CASSLGQGAPLHF.

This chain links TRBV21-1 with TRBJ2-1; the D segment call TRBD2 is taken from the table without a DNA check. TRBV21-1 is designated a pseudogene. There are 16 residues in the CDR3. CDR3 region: CASSPGVTSGYNEQFF. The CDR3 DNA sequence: TGTGCCAGCAGCCCAGGGGTAACTAGCGGCTACAATGAGCAGTTCTTC.

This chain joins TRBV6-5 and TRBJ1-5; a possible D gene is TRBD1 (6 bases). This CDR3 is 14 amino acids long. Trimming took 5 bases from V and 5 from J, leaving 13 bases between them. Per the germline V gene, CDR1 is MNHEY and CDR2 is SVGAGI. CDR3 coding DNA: TGTGCCAGCAGTACACAGGGAGCCGATCAGCCCCAGCATTTT. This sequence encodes CASSTQGADQPQHF.

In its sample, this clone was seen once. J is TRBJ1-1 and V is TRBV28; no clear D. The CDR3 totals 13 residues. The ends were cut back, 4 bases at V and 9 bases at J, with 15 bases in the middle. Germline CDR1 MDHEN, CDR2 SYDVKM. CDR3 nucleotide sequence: TGTGCCAGCAGTTCTCACCCGAGGGTACAAGCTTTCTTT. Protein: CASSSHPRVQAFF.

CDR3 sequence: CASSLASTSGLAGETQYF. Here the CDR3 DNA reads TGTGCCAGCAGCTTAGCCTCAACCTCGGGTCTAGCGGGAGAGACCCAGTACTTC. The genes are TRBV7-9 and TRBJ2-5; 8 nucleotides align to TRBD2. V shed 0 bases, J shed 4 bases, and the junction held 13 bases outside the gene matches. Germline assignment: CDR1 SEHNR and CDR2 FQNEAQ (reference sequence). This CDR3 has 18 residues.

CDR3 in amino acids: CASGRQGRSSYGYTF. The DNA of the CDR3 is TGTGCCAGCGGGCGACAGGGTCGATCGAGCTATGGCTACACCTTC. The gene calls are TRBV6-5 and TRBJ1-2; 7 bases map to TRBD1. The CDR3 runs 15 residues. V gave up 8 bases and J gave up 4 bases; unmatched junction bases: 13. In germline, CDR1 is MNHEY, CDR2 SVGAGI.

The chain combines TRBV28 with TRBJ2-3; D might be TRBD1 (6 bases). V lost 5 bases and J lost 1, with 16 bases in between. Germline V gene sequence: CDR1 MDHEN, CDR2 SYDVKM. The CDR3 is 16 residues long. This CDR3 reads CASSEAGARRTDTQYF. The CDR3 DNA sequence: TGTGCCAGCAGTGAAGCAGGGGCTAGACGCACAGATACGCAGTATTTT.

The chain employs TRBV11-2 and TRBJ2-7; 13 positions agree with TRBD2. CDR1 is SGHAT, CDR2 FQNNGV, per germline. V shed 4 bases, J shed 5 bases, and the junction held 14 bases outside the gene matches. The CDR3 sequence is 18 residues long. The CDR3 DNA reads TGTGCCAGCAGCTCCCCGGGACTAGCGGGACCGGCCGGCAACGAGCAGTACTTC. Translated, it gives CASSSPGLAGPAGNEQYF. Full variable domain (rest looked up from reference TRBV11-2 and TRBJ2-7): EAGVAQSPRYKIIEKRQSVAFWCNPISGHATLYWYQQILGQGPKLLIQFQNNGVVDDSQLPKDRFSAERLKGVDSTLKIQPAKLEDSAVYLCASSSPGLAGPAGNEQYFGPGTRLTVT.

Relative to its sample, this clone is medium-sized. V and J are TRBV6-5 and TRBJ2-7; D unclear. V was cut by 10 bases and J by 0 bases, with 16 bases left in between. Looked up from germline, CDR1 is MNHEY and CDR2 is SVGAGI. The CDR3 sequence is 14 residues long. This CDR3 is CATIEALSSYEQYF. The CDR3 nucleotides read TGTGCCACCATCGAGGCCCTGAGCTCCTACGAGCAGTACTTC.

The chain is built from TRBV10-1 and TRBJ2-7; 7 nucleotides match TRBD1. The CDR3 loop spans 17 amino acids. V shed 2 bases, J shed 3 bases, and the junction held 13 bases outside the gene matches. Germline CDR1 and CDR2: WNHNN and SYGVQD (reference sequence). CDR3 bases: TGCGCCAGCAGTGAGCCGACCCCCGGGACAGAAAACTACGAGCAGTACTTC. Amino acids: CASSEPTPGTENYEQYF.

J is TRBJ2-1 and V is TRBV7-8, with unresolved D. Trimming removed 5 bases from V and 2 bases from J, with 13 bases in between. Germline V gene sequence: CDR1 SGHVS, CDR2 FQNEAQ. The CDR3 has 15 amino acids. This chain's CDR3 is CASSDSSAAYNEQFF. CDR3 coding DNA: TGTGCCAGCAGCGACTCTAGTGCTGCCTACAATGAGCAGTTCTTC.

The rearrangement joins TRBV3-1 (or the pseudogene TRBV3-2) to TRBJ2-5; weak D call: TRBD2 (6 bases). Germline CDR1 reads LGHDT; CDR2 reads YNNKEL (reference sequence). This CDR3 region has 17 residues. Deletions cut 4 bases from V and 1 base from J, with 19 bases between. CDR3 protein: CASSRDSRWGFQETQYF. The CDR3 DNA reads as TGTGCCAGCAGCCGGGACTCTCGCTGGGGGTTCCAAGAGACCCAGTACTTC.

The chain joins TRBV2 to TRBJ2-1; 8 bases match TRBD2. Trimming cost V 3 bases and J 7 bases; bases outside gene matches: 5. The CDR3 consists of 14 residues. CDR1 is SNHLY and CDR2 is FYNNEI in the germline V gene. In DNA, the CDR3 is TGTGCCAGCAGTGAGTCGGGAGGGATAAATGAGCAGTTCTTC. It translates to CASSESGGINEQFF.

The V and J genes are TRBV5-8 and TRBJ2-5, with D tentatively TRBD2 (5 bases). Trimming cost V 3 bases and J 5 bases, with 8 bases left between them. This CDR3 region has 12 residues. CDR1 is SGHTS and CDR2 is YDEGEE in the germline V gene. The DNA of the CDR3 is TGTGCCAGCAGCTGGGAGCAGGAGACCCAGTACTTC. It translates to CASSWEQETQYF.

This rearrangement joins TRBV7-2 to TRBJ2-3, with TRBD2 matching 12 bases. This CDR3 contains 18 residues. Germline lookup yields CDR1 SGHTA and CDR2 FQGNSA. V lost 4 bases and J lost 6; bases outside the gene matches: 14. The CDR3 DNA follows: TGTGCCAGCAGCTCGAATTCCGGGACTAGCGGGCCGAGGGATACGCAGTATTTT. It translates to CASSSNSGTSGPRDTQYF.